This T cell receptor beta chain was recorded in a study of T-cell reconstitution after alpha-beta-depleted transplantation in children. Unique molecular identifiers were incorporated during preparation of the TCRbeta library. A single record per CDR3 protein comes from TCRdb applying MiXCR to the PCR reads. The data show 490,000 or so distinct CDR3 sequences, about 12% seen once. Trimming removed 5 bases from V and 5 bases from J; junction bases left unmatched: 11. In germline, CDR1 is LNHNV, CDR2 YYDKDF (reference sequence). The CDR3 has 15 residues. This clonotype has just a few counts. The clonotype originates from a human donor who donated a stem cell graft to a child with combined immunodeficiency. The input for sequencing was PBMCs from the stem cell graft donor, taken from the stem cell graft. The rearrangement joins TRBV15 to TRBJ1-1; 7 bases map to TRBD1. The CDR3 DNA is TGTGCCACCAGCGTTTCAGGGGGTGGACGGACTGAAGCTTTCTTT. This encodes CATSVSGGGRTEAFF.